This paragraph reports one T cell receptor (beta chain). Its matching antigen is unknown. Measured with immunoSEQ multiplex PCR; TCRdb has only the in-frame clones, and not every one. The sample records some 480,000 clones, around nine tenths being singletons. As to treatment: some 20 received Ad26.COV2.S at low or high dose, single or two shots; roughly five received placebo; per-sample allocation not given. Specimen acquisition occurred on day 63 following the initial vaccine or placebo injection. The sample is drawn from a study of Ad26.COV2.S vaccination and SARS-CoV-2 variants. Study-wide results and caveats: There was reportedly substantial breadth in spike-specific CD8+ and CD4+ T cell responses after vaccination.

The origin of this receptor is a person between 18 and 65 years old who received the Ad26.COV2.S COVID-19 vaccine or a placebo. The sequences come from peripheral blood, collected in a trial of Ad26.COV2.S vaccine versus placebo.

The chain's CDR3 is CAAGGAYEQYF. CDR3 in DNA: TGTGCGGCTGGGGGGGCCTACGAGCAGTACTTC. The chain uses TRBV28 and TRBJ2-7; TRBD2 aligns across 7 bases. Germline V CDR1 and CDR2: MDHEN, SYDVKM. The CDR3 length is 11 residues.